These 25 T cell receptor beta chains were sequenced from one sample in a study of graft-versus-host responses after intestinal transplantation. Using immunoSEQ multiplex PCR, the repertoire was profiled, and TCRdb retains in-frame clones only, with some absent. The sample shows 81,000 or so clones, over 80% of them seen only once. These receptors' antigens are unknown. This material consisted of unstimulated CD8+ T cells sorted from spleen or lymph node cells, taken before transplant. The source is a human donor who was the organ donor for an intestinal transplant.

The chain recombines TRBV4-1 with TRBJ2-7, with TRBD2 identical over 11 bases. V dropped 4 bases and J dropped 2; count of bases not matched to a gene: 1. In germline, CDR1 is MGHRA, CDR2 YSYEKL. The CDR3 sequence is 14 residues long. The CDR3 is CASSLSGGAYEQYF. In DNA, the CDR3 is TGCGCCAGCAGCCTTAGCGGGGGGGCCTACGAGCAGTACTTC.

The gene calls are TRBV27 and TRBJ2-1; weak D call: TRBD2 (7 bases). This CDR3 is 16 amino acids long. V gave up 5 bases and J gave up 10 bases, with 24 bases separating them. Per the germline V gene, CDR1 is MNHEY and CDR2 is SMNVEV (reference sequence). The CDR3 loop reads CASSPLGGRDPDEQFF. CDR3 bases: TGTGCCAGCAGTCCCCTAGGGGGGAGGGACCCTGACGAGCAGTTCTTC.

The chain combines TRBV4-2 with TRBJ2-3; 9 bases are shared with TRBD2. Germline lookup yields CDR1 LGHNA and CDR2 YNFKEQ. The V segment lost 1 base and the J segment 4 bases; nucleotides outside the gene matches: 15. The CDR3 covers 19 residues. CDR3 residues: CASSQGKPSGRMGSDTQYF. The CDR3 DNA is TGTGCCAGCAGCCAAGGAAAGCCCAGCGGGAGGATGGGATCAGATACGCAGTATTTT.

The chain's CDR3 is CTSRDSSYEQYF. The CDR3 DNA is TGCACCAGCAGGGACAGCTCCTACGAGCAGTACTTC. J is TRBJ2-7 and V is TRBV1; the D call of TRBD1 is as the table states it, not checked on the DNA. TRBV1 is listed as a pseudogene. The CDR3 length is 12 residues.

About this clone: One end of the junction varies from germline; a read error may be responsible. The chain uses TRBV6-5 and TRBJ2-5; perhaps TRBD2 as D (5 bases). There are 14 residues in the CDR3. Germline assignment: CDR1 MNHEY and CDR2 SVGAGI. The CDR3 sequence is CASSYSPEAVPENF. CDR3 DNA sequence: TGTGCCAGCAGTTACTCCCCCGAAGCGGTTCCCGAGAACTTC.

As DNA, the CDR3 is TGCGCCAGCAGCCAACCGCCACGGGGTGTGAAATCAGATACGCAGTATTTT. Translated: CASSQPPRGVKSDTQYF. V gene TRBV4-3 combines with J gene TRBJ2-3; a possible D gene is TRBD2 (5 bases). Trimming took 2 bases from V and 4 from J, leaving 19 bases between them. Germline loops: CDR1 LGHNA, CDR2 YSLEER. The CDR3 runs 17 residues.

The chain carries TRBV5-6 and TRBJ2-5, with a tentative D call TRBD1 (6 bases). CDR1 and CDR2 from the germline V gene are SGHDT and YYEEEE. V was pared by 5 bases and J by 5 bases, with 19 bases between. The CDR3 runs 15 residues. In DNA form, the CDR3 reads TGTGCCAGCAGTCTGGAGTCTGGGGGCAGGGAGACCCAGTACTTC. This gives the protein CASSLESGGRETQYF.

A remark on this clone: The junction departs from germline at one end; a sequencing error may be responsible. The genes are TRBV7-7 and TRBJ2-2; 7 nucleotides match TRBD2. The V gene's germline CDR1 is SSHAT and CDR2 FNYEAQ (reference sequence). The CDR3 has 13 residues. CDR3 region: CASSWTSTGELFF. DNA for the CDR3: TGTGCTAGCAGCTGGACTAGCACCGGGGAGCTGTTTTTT.

Written as DNA, the CDR3 is TGTGCCAGCAGTTACGCGGCGGGAACGGCAGGCGAGACCCAGTACTTC. This codes for CASSYAAGTAGETQYF. The chain has TRBV6-6 and TRBJ2-5, with D possibly TRBD2 on 6 matching bases. This CDR3 region has 16 residues. Germline CDR1 MNHNY, CDR2 SVGAGI (reference sequence). V dropped 2 bases and J dropped 5 bases, with 18 bases sitting between them.

V gene TRBV9 combines with J gene TRBJ2-1, with D perhaps matching TRBD1 (6 bases). The germline V and J ends were trimmed by 0 bases and 9 bases, with 22 bases remaining between them. CDR1 SGDLS and CDR2 YYNGEE come from the germline V gene. CDR3 length equals 17 residues. CDR3 sequence reads: CASSVAGWAGALGEQFF. The CDR3 DNA follows: TGTGCCAGCAGCGTAGCTGGGTGGGCAGGGGCGTTAGGTGAGCAGTTCTTC.

The chain combines TRBV11-3 with TRBJ2-2; D gene ambiguous. The CDR3 is made up of 13 amino acids. Germline V gene lookup returns CDR1 SGHNT and CDR2 YENEEA. The V end was cut by 4 bases, the J end by 1 base, with 4 bases between. DNA for the CDR3: TGTGCCAGCAGCTACAGGAACACCGGGGAGCTGTTTTTT. It encodes CASSYRNTGELFF.

This chain joins TRBV7-9 and TRBJ2-1; D unresolved. There are 13 residues in the CDR3. The germline gives CDR1 SEHNR, CDR2 FQNEAQ (reference sequence). Trimming removed 1 base at V and 7 bases at J, with 8 bases between. CDR3 in amino acids: CASSLDPQNEQFF. The CDR3 DNA is TGTGCCAGCAGCTTAGACCCACAGAATGAGCAGTTCTTC.

The rearrangement joins TRBV6-1 to TRBJ2-7; 12 bases align to TRBD2. The V gene end was trimmed by 4 bases and the J gene end by 6 bases; junction bases not matched to a gene: 10. Germline assignment: CDR1 MNHNS and CDR2 SASEGT. There are 16 residues in the CDR3. The CDR3, as DNA: TGTGCCAGCAGTGGACTAGCGGGAGCCCCAGGGGGCGAGCAGTACTTC. It codes for CASSGLAGAPGGEQYF.

The count of this clone is one. The chain combines TRBV29-1 with TRBJ2-6; possibly TRBD2 for D (5 bases). CDR1 SQVTM and CDR2 ANQGSEA come from the germline V gene. V lost 2 bases and J lost 6, with 14 bases in between. The CDR3 loop spans 15 amino acids. This CDR3 is CSVEFNNREANVLTF. CDR3 DNA: TGCAGCGTTGAATTCAACAACCGGGAGGCCAACGTCCTGACTTTC. Based on the CDR3 plus reference TRBV29-1 and TRBJ2-6, the full variable domain is SAVISQKPSRDICQRGTSLTIQCQVDSQVTMMFWYRQQPGQSLTLIATANQGSEATYESGFVIDKFPISRPNLTFSTLTVSNMSPEDSSIYLCSVEFNNREANVLTFGAGSRLTVL.

This chain joins TRBV5-5 and TRBJ2-3, with 10 bases fitting TRBD2. CDR1 is SGHKS, CDR2 YYEKEE, per germline (reference sequence). The CDR3 is 17 amino acids. V shed 0 bases and J 6 bases; nucleotides not matched to a gene: 10. The DNA for the CDR3 is TGTGCCAGCAGCTTGGCCCGCCTAGCGGGAGTTGTTGATACGCAGTATTTT. Translated, it gives CASSLARLAGVVDTQYF.

This clone was seen a handful of times. The V gene is TRBV30, the J gene TRBJ2-7; 8 bases align to TRBD2. Unmatched junction bases numbered 3, after V lost 0 bases and J lost 2 bases. Looked up from germline, CDR1 is GTSNPN and CDR2 is SVGIG (reference sequence). The length of the CDR3 is 14 residues. DNA of the CDR3: TGTGCCTGGAGTGTGGCGGGGGGACCCTACGAGCAGTACTTC. Encoded protein: CAWSVAGGPYEQYF.

The chain combines TRBV7-9 with TRBJ1-1, with D maybe TRBD1 (5 bases). Germline V lookup: CDR1 SEHNR, CDR2 FQNEAQ (reference sequence). Trimming stripped 4 bases from V and 5 bases from J, with 20 bases between. This CDR3 comprises 16 residues. CDR3 sequence: CASSSPDSLSPTEAFF. The CDR3 DNA sequence: TGTGCCAGCAGCTCACCCGACAGCCTTTCTCCAACTGAAGCTTTCTTT.

The V and J genes are TRBV30 and TRBJ1-4; 7 bases map to TRBD1. Trimming removed 6 bases from V and 0 bases from J; junction bases left unmatched: 10. From germline, CDR1 is GTSNPN and CDR2 SVGIG (reference sequence). The CDR3 extends over 16 amino acids. CDR3 nucleotides: TGTGCCTGCTTAGGGACAGCATTTGCAACTAATGAAAAACTGTTTTTT. It specifies CACLGTAFATNEKLFF.

This chain links TRBV7-3 with TRBJ1-2; 7 nucleotides line up with TRBD1. The CDR3 is 13 residues long. The V gene's germline CDR1 is SGHTA and CDR2 FQGTGA. Trimming cost V 3 bases and J 6 bases; bases outside gene matches: 4. CDR3 coding DNA: TGTGCCAGCAGCTTCGGAACAGGGGATGGCTACACCTTC. Translating it yields CASSFGTGDGYTF. Full variable domain (rest looked up from reference TRBV7-3 and TRBJ1-2): GAGVSQTPSNKVTEKGKYVELRCDPISGHTALYWYRQSLGQGPEFLIYFQGTGAADDSGLPNDRFFAVRPEGSVSTLKIQRTERGDSAVYLCASSFGTGDGYTFGSGTRLTVV.

The J gene is TRBJ2-5, the V gene TRBV7-6, with D possibly TRBD2 on 7 matching bases. The last part of the DNA fits TRBJ2-7 better; the J call may be wrong. The CDR3 totals 14 residues. In germline, CDR1 is SGHVS, CDR2 FNYEAQ. The CDR3 region is CASSLGGGGYEQYF. The DNA for the CDR3 is TGTGCCAGCAGCTTAGGGGGGGGCGGGTACGAGCAGTACTTC.

The V gene is TRBV13, the J gene TRBJ2-2; 8 nucleotides agree with TRBD1. The CDR3 consists of 15 residues. In germline, CDR1 is PRHDT, CDR2 FYEKMQ (reference sequence). With 5 bases clipped from V and 4 bases from J, the junction kept 6 bases outside the gene matches. The CDR3, as DNA: TGTGCCAGCAGCATCAGGGGGCTGGGCACCGGGGAGCTGTTTTTT. It is translated as CASSIRGLGTGELFF.

This clone was counted a few times. The V and J genes are TRBV6-5 and TRBJ1-2; unclear D gene. Germline CDR1 reads MNHEY; CDR2 reads SVGAGI. The CDR3 is 14 residues long. V lost 5 bases, J lost 2 bases, and 12 bases lay in between. Written as DNA, the CDR3 is TGTGCCAGCAGTACCCGACTGTTGAACTATGGCTACACCTTC. As protein: CASSTRLLNYGYTF.

This chain connects TRBV9 to TRBJ1-6, with D perhaps TRBD1 (6 bases). The CDR3 sequence is 14 residues long. Trimming pared 7 bases from V and 7 bases from J, leaving 15 bases between. The germline gives CDR1 SGDLS, CDR2 YYNGEE. CDR3 DNA sequence: TGTGCCAGCGGCCAGGGGTATTCAAATTCACCCCTCCACTTT. Its protein is CASGQGYSNSPLHF. Combining the CDR3 with reference TRBV9 and TRBJ1-6 gives the whole variable domain DSGVTQTPKHLITATGQRVTLRCSPRSGDLSVYWYQQSLDQGLQFLIQYYNGEERAKGNILERFSAQQFPDLHSELNLSSLELGDSALYFCASGQGYSNSPLHFGNGTRLTVT.

The genes are TRBV27 and TRBJ2-3, with D perhaps matching TRBD2 (7 bases). Trimming left V 2 bases short and J 6 bases short, with 12 bases between. The CDR3 is made up of 14 amino acids. Germline values: CDR1 MNHEY, CDR2 SMNVEV (reference sequence). In DNA form, the CDR3 reads TGTGCCAGCAGTTTAGCGGGGGCCGGGGATACGCAGTATTTT. Translating gives CASSLAGAGDTQYF.

This rearrangement joins TRBV4-3 to TRBJ2-7; TRBD1 aligns across 8 bases. V dropped 0 bases and J dropped 3; count of bases not matched to a gene: 10. Looked up from germline, CDR1 is LGHNA and CDR2 is YSLEER. The CDR3 loop spans 17 amino acids. The chain's CDR3 is CASSQDPPRTGNYEQYF. The DNA for the CDR3 is TGCGCCAGCAGCCAAGATCCCCCCAGGACAGGGAACTACGAGCAGTACTTC.